Listed below are T cell receptor beta chains from one sample, sequenced in a study of cytomegalovirus exposure and HLA in healthy donors. Profiled with immunoSEQ multiplex PCR; TCRdb holds only in-frame clones, not every one. The sample gives under 170,000 clones, 79% of which show up once; 6% to 6.5% is in the top ten. What was sequenced was PBMCs. The receptors were sampled from a man aged 50-60 years in good health and CMV-seropositive. The CDR3 runs from the conserved cysteine through the conserved F or W. A D gene is named only where the DNA matches it firmly. Clone size, where shown, is once, few, many, or a class for clones that have expanded.

len	d_gene	v_gene	abundance	j_gene	CDR3nt	CDR3aa
15	NA	TRBV28	once	TRBJ1-4	TGTGCCAGCAGTTTTCTAGGGGGTCTAAATGAAAAACTGTTTTTT	CASSFLGGLNEKLFF
15	NA	TRBV6-5	NA	TRBJ2-2	TGTGCCAGCAGTTGGGCCGGCTCGAACACCGGGGAGCTGTTTTTT	CASSWAGSNTGELFF
13	TRBD1	TRBV5-1	NA	TRBJ2-1	TGCGCCAGCACCGATGGACAGGGGACTGAGCAGTTCTTC	CASTDGQGTEQFF
16	NA	TRBV6-6	NA	TRBJ1-2	TGTGCCAGCAGTTACTCCGGGGGGCGAATCTTAAATGGCTACACCTTC	CASSYSGGRILNGYTF
16	TRBD2	TRBV5-1	once	TRBJ2-3	TGCGCCAGCAGCCCCAGGACTAGCGGGTCCACAGATACGCAGTATTTT	CASSPRTSGSTDTQYF
19	NA	TRBV28	NA	TRBJ2-7	TGTGCCAGCAGTGCAATAGGGTCCTGGGAGCGGGCAAGCTCCTACGAGCAGTACTTC	CASSAIGSWERASSYEQYF
11	NA	TRBV28	NA	TRBJ2-5	TGTGCCAGCAGTCTCGGGGAGACCCAGTACTTC	CASSLGETQYF
15	TRBD2	TRBV2	few	TRBJ2-1	TGTGCCAGCAGTGAATGGGCTAGCGGCAGCAATGAGCAGTTCTTC	CASSEWASGSNEQFF
17	TRBD2	TRBV4-1	NA	TRBJ2-1	TGCGCCAGCAGCCAAGGTAACGGGAGGGAAACCTACAATGAGCAGTTCTTC	CASSQGNGRETYNEQFF
14	TRBD1	TRBV6-1	NA	TRBJ2-7	TGTGCCAGCAGTGCCCGACAGGGGGCCTACGAGCAGTACTTC	CASSARQGAYEQYF
14	NA	TRBV30	once	TRBJ1-5	TGTGCCTGGAGTTCAACGGTTAGCAATCAGCCCCAGCATTTT	CAWSSTVSNQPQHF
16	TRBD1	TRBV2	NA	TRBJ1-1	TGTGCCAGCAAAGGGGGCCGAGTGGGTGGCAACACTGAAGCTTTCTTT	CASKGGRVGGNTEAFF
16	TRBD2	TRBV29-1	NA	TRBJ2-2	TGCAGCGTTCTCGGGGTGGCGGGAGAGAACACCGGGGAGCTGTTTTTT	CSVLGVAGENTGELFF